What follows are 14 T cell receptor beta chains derived from one specimen sequenced in a study of cytomegalovirus exposure and HLA in healthy donors. Both 60 Vbeta primers and 13 Jbeta primers went into the PCR. Data came from immunoSEQ multiplex PCR; TCRdb stores just in-frame clones and leaves some out. The sample consists of about 180,000 clones, about 77% of them appearing once. The sample was PBMCs. These receptors came from a man aged 55-75 years in good health and CMV-seronegative.

The V gene is TRBV19, the J gene TRBJ1-2; no firm D call. Trimming removed 0 bases at V and 2 bases at J, with 10 bases between. The CDR3 sequence is 15 residues long. CDR1 is LNHDA and CDR2 is SQIVND in the germline V gene (reference sequence). The CDR3 sequence: CASSIDLVANYGYTF. CDR3 nucleotide sequence: TGTGCCAGTAGTATAGATTTGGTTGCGAACTATGGCTACACCTTC.

This clone was observed many times. The chain carries TRBV4-3 and TRBJ1-3; D is uncertain. The CDR3 extends over 15 amino acids. Germline values: CDR1 LGHNA, CDR2 YSLEER. The V end lost 0 bases, the J end lost 4 bases, and 10 bases lay between the germline ends. The CDR3 sequence: CASSQDSFAGNTIYF. The CDR3 DNA reads as TGCGCCAGCAGCCAAGATAGTTTCGCCGGAAACACCATATATTTT.

This chain joins TRBV29-1 and TRBJ2-2; 7 bases align to TRBD2. The trim removed 3 bases at V and 4 bases at J, leaving 2 bases unmatched. Per germline, CDR1 SQVTM and CDR2 ANQGSEA. There are 13 residues in the CDR3. This CDR3 reads CSVDRGSTGELFF. Here the CDR3 DNA reads TGCAGCGTTGATCGCGGGAGCACCGGGGAGCTGTTTTTT.

This clone was detected only a few times. One end of the junction fails to match germline, which may point to a read error. This chain connects TRBV2 to TRBJ1-2, with D possibly being TRBD1 (5 bases). Germline lookup yields CDR1 SNHLY and CDR2 FYNNEI. The CDR3 consists of 11 residues. This CDR3 reads CATGQGYGYPF. The CDR3 DNA reads TGTGCCACGGGTCAGGGATATGGCTACCCCTTC.

The rearrangement links TRBV15 to TRBJ1-1; D ambiguous. The CDR3 is made up of 16 amino acids. Trimming removed 7 bases from V and 8 bases from J, with 26 bases in between. Per germline, CDR1 LNHNV and CDR2 YYDKDF (reference sequence). The CDR3 loop reads CATKSSQSTTVGEAFF. The CDR3 DNA sequence: TGTGCCACCAAATCATCCCAATCGACAACGGTTGGGGAAGCTTTCTTT.

The genes are TRBV19 and TRBJ2-7, with D perhaps matching TRBD2 (5 bases). V lost 1 base and J 3 bases, leaving 7 bases between the germline ends. Germline-derived CDR1 and CDR2 are LNHDA and SQIVND (reference sequence). The CDR3 length is 13 residues. This CDR3 reads CASSIGRSYEQYF. The CDR3 DNA reads as TGTGCCAGTAGTATAGGGAGGAGCTACGAGCAGTACTTC.

The chain joins TRBV19 to TRBJ2-2; weak D call: TRBD2 (5 bases). The V end lost 2 bases, the J end lost 8 bases, and 12 bases lay between the germline ends. The CDR3 totals 14 residues. Germline V gene sequence: CDR1 LNHDA, CDR2 SQIVND (reference sequence). For the CDR3, the DNA is TGTGCCAGTAGTATACTCGACGGGATAGGGGAGCTGTTTTTT. This translates into CASSILDGIGELFF.

This clone turned up a few times. V usage is TRBV30 and J usage is TRBJ2-1, with 10 nucleotides matching TRBD2. Germline V CDR1 and CDR2: GTSNPN, SVGIG (reference sequence). This CDR3 is 14 amino acids long. With 4 bases clipped from V and 8 bases from J, the junction kept 8 bases outside the gene matches. The CDR3 bases are TGTGCCTGGAAAGCTAGCGGGAGCTTCCATGAGCAGTTCTTC. Its translation: CAWKASGSFHEQFF.

CDR3 loop: CASIPGGSYEQYF. The CDR3, as DNA: TGTGCCAGCATTCCAGGGGGGTCCTACGAGCAGTACTTC. The genes are TRBV6-1 and TRBJ2-7; TRBD1 is a possible D gene (7 bases). This CDR3 is 13 amino acids long. Germline V CDR1 and CDR2: MNHNS, SASEGT. V was trimmed by 7 bases and J by 1 base, leaving 11 bases between them.

This clone was recorded once. CDR3 sequence reads: CASSHSGGTAPGQPQHF. The CDR3 DNA reads TGTGCCAGCAGCCATTCGGGGGGGACAGCCCCGGGGCAGCCCCAGCATTTT. The chain couples TRBV5-6 to TRBJ1-5, with 7 bases that match TRBD1. Looked up from germline, CDR1 is SGHDT and CDR2 is YYEEEE. The CDR3 has 17 residues. V dropped 4 bases and J dropped 7; count of bases not matched to a gene: 17.

This clone showed up just a few times. The chain couples TRBV27 to TRBJ2-7; 7 nucleotides match TRBD2. J lost 3 bases, V lost 6 bases, and 8 bases had no gene match. This CDR3 is built from 14 residues. The germline gives CDR1 MNHEY, CDR2 SMNVEV (reference sequence). The CDR3 sequence: CASSRQRDGYEQYF. For the CDR3, the DNA is TGTGCCAGCAGCAGACAGCGGGACGGCTACGAGCAGTACTTC.

This clone occurred a few times. The chain joins TRBV7-2 to TRBJ2-1; 7 bases line up with TRBD2. The V and J ends lost 4 bases and 9 bases, in that order; junction bases with no gene match: 9. The CDR3 has 14 residues. Germline CDR1 is SGHTA and CDR2 is FQGNSA. The CDR3 DNA reads TGTGCCAGCAGCTCACCATTCTCGGGGGGTGAGCAGTTCTTC. It translates to CASSSPFSGGEQFF.

In this sample, this clone turned up once. The chain joins TRBV19 to TRBJ2-1, with 9 bases identical to TRBD2. Germline V gene data show CDR1 as LNHDA and CDR2 as SQIVND (reference sequence). This CDR3 has 15 residues. The J segment lost 3 bases and the V segment lost 2 bases, leaving 2 bases of the junction unmatched. In DNA form, the CDR3 reads TGTGCCAGTAGTATATCACTAGCGGGCTACAATGAGCAGTTCTTC. It translates to CASSISLAGYNEQFF.

In its sample, this clone was seen once. The V gene is TRBV7-6, the J gene TRBJ1-1; TRBD1 aligns across 7 bases. The germline V gene has CDR1 SGHVS and CDR2 FNYEAQ. The length of the CDR3 is 15 residues. Trimming removed 1 base from V and 3 bases from J; junction bases left unmatched: 5. The CDR3 region is CASSLGTGLYTEAFF. For the CDR3, the DNA is TGTGCCAGCAGCTTAGGGACAGGCCTATACACTGAAGCTTTCTTT.